The 19 T cell receptor beta chains below were found in one sample sequenced in a study of T cell responses to AZD1222 COVID-19 vaccine. Sequenced by immunoSEQ multiplex PCR; TCRdb stores in-frame clones only, minus some. The sample holds 120,000 or so clones, approximately 90% seen once. Specimen: peripheral blood, collected on day 0 of AZD1222 vaccination. The receptor set was obtained from an adult in good health.

This sequence joins TRBV5-1 and TRBJ2-7; TRBD2 aligns across 13 bases. The germline V gene has CDR1 SGHRS and CDR2 YFSETQ. The CDR3 sequence is 16 residues long. J gave up 6 bases and V 4 bases, and 10 bases lay outside the gene matches. CDR3 in amino acids: CASSPGLAGVVSEQYF. The CDR3 DNA is TGCGCCAGCAGCCCTGGACTAGCGGGGGTCGTCTCCGAGCAGTACTTC.

The rearrangement links TRBV7-9 to TRBJ2-1; 8 nucleotides match TRBD1. Germline V gene sequence: CDR1 SEHNR, CDR2 FQNEAQ (reference sequence). V was pared by 4 bases and J by 7 bases, with 6 bases of the junction left unmatched. The CDR3 covers 14 residues. The CDR3 coding sequence is TGTGCCAGCAGCTCGCAGGGGGCGGGTAATGAGCAGTTCTTC. Protein product: CASSSQGAGNEQFF.

This clone was detected a few times. V gene TRBV21-1 combines with J gene TRBJ2-3; the D segment call TRBD1 is taken from the table without a DNA check. TRBV21-1 constitutes a pseudogene. CDR3 length: 16 amino acids. The CDR3 loop is CASSKGDSYHPDTQYF. The CDR3 DNA reads as TGTGCCAGCAGCAAAGGGGACAGTTACCACCCAGATACGCAGTATTTT.

The rearrangement uses TRBV5-1 and TRBJ2-1, with D possibly matching TRBD1 (5 bases). Trimming removed 4 bases from V and 0 bases from J, with 14 bases in between. Germline assignment: CDR1 SGHRS and CDR2 YFSETQ. The CDR3 extends over 16 amino acids. This CDR3 reads CASSPDRQGSYNEQFF. The CDR3 nucleotides are TGCGCCAGCAGCCCAGATAGGCAGGGCTCCTACAATGAGCAGTTCTTC.

The chain carries TRBV30 and TRBJ1-1; D may be TRBD1 (5 bases). The CDR3 length is 11 residues. Trimming shortened V by 3 bases and J by 6 bases, and 8 bases separated the two germline ends. Germline V lookup: CDR1 GTSNPN, CDR2 SVGIG (reference sequence). Here the CDR3 DNA reads TGTGCCTGGAGCAGGGTCCCTGAAGCTTTCTTT. Translating it yields CAWSRVPEAFF.

This rearrangement joins TRBV25-1 to TRBJ1-1; a weak D match, TRBD1 (6 bases). This CDR3 spans 15 amino acids. V dropped 8 bases and J dropped 6 bases, with 22 bases sitting between them. CDR1 and CDR2 from the germline V gene are MGHDK and SYGVNS. CDR3 nucleotides: TGTGCCAGCTCATACTCCTCGGGGGCGGGCGCTGAAGCTTTCTTT. This gives the protein CASSYSSGAGAEAFF.

This chain connects TRBV5-6 to TRBJ1-6; tentative D call: TRBD1 (5 bases). The V and J ends lost 4 bases and 7 bases respectively, with 9 bases between them. This CDR3 region has 13 residues. CDR1 SGHDT and CDR2 YYEEEE come from the germline V gene. The CDR3 spells CASSRDPNSPLHF. For the CDR3, the DNA is TGTGCCAGCAGCCGGGACCCGAATTCACCCCTCCACTTT.

The rearrangement uses TRBV7-2 and TRBJ1-1, with D hard to call. The germline V gene has CDR1 SGHTA and CDR2 FQGNSA. The CDR3 spans 12 residues. The V and J ends lost 4 bases and 6 bases respectively, with 9 bases between them. The CDR3 reads CASSSEGPEAFF. The CDR3 nucleotides read TGTGCCAGCAGCTCGGAGGGCCCTGAAGCTTTCTTT. The entire variable domain, with the rest obtained from reference TRBV7-2 and TRBJ1-1, is as follows: GAGVSQSPSNKVTEKGKDVELRCDPISGHTALYWYRQSLGQGLEFLIYFQGNSAPDKSGLPSDRFSAERTGGSVSTLTIQRTQQEDSAVYLCASSSEGPEAFFGQGTRLTVV.

This CDR3 reads CAGTAGAPYEQYF. CDR3 bases: TGTGCCGGTACGGCGGGGGCCCCCTACGAGCAGTACTTC. The chain couples TRBV7-9 to TRBJ2-7; TRBD2 might be the D (7 bases). V shed 11 bases and J shed 2 bases, with 16 bases lying between them. This CDR3 spans 13 amino acids. Germline loops: CDR1 SEHNR, CDR2 FQNEAQ (reference sequence). Filled out from reference TRBV7-9 and TRBJ2-7, the complete variable domain reads DTGVSQNPRHKITKRGQNVTFRCDPISEHNRLYWYRQTLGQGPEFLTYFQNEAQLEKSRLLSDRFSAERPKGSFSTLEIQRTEQGDSAMYLCAGTAGAPYEQYFGPGTRLTVT.

This clone was observed a single time. The genes are TRBV3-1 (or the pseudogene TRBV3-2) and TRBJ1-1; D is unclear. Germline CDR1 reads LGHDT; CDR2 reads YNNKEL (reference sequence). V gave up 4 bases and J gave up 0 bases, with 9 bases separating them. The CDR3 spans 14 residues. The CDR3 region has the DNA TGTGCCAGCAGCCGACTGCCCATGAACACTGAAGCTTTCTTT. Amino acid sequence: CASSRLPMNTEAFF.

This clone has only a few counts. The V gene is TRBV6-5, the J gene TRBJ2-3; tentative D call: TRBD1 (5 bases). From germline, CDR1 is MNHEY and CDR2 SVGAGI. V was clipped by 6 bases and J by 2 bases, with 15 bases between them. The CDR3 covers 15 residues. The CDR3 loop reads CASSSTATATDTQYF. In nucleotides, the CDR3 is TGTGCCAGCAGCTCCACGGCGACAGCCACAGATACGCAGTATTTT.

CDR3 sequence: CASSPEQNQETQYF. The DNA for the CDR3 is TGTGCCAGCAGCCCAGAGCAGAACCAAGAGACCCAGTACTTC. The genes are TRBV11-3 and TRBJ2-5; D is unresolved. V was cut by 5 bases and J by 0 bases, with 10 bases left in between. The CDR3 is made up of 14 amino acids. Germline lookup yields CDR1 SGHNT and CDR2 YENEEA.

The gene calls are TRBV6-2 or TRBV6-3 and TRBJ1-1; no clear D gene. The CDR3 spans 14 residues. Trimming pared 2 bases from V and 1 base from J, leaving 8 bases between. CDR1 and CDR2 from the germline V gene are MNHEY and SVGEGT. The CDR3 DNA reads as TGTGCCAGCAGTTACGCGGTGGGGAACACTGAAGCTTTCTTT. This encodes CASSYAVGNTEAFF.

CDR3 coding DNA: TGTGCCACCAGTGAGGGTCAAAATCAGCCCCAGCATTTT. Translated: CATSEGQNQPQHF. The chain uses TRBV24-1 and TRBJ1-5; D is unclear. CDR1 and CDR2 from the germline V gene are KGHDR and SFDVKD. Trimming stripped 4 bases from V and 4 bases from J, with 7 bases between. This CDR3 contains 13 residues.

This clone was observed once. The chain recombines TRBV9 with TRBJ2-3; 11 bases agree with TRBD2. The CDR3 has 15 amino acids. V was pared by 0 bases and J by 6 bases, with 3 bases of the junction left unmatched. Germline V gene data show CDR1 as SGDLS and CDR2 as YYNGEE. This CDR3 reads CASSVGASGGDTQYF. The CDR3, as DNA: TGTGCCAGCAGCGTAGGTGCTAGCGGGGGGGATACGCAGTATTTT.

The rearrangement joins TRBV19 to TRBJ2-3; a possible D gene is TRBD1 (5 bases). The CDR3 spans 13 residues. Germline-derived CDR1 and CDR2 are LNHDA and SQIVND (reference sequence). V dropped 6 bases and J dropped 1 base, with 8 bases sitting between them. The CDR3 DNA follows: TGTGCCAGTAGATTACAGGGCACAGATACGCAGTATTTT. Its protein is CASRLQGTDTQYF.

In DNA form, the CDR3 reads TGTGCCAGCAGTTACTCGGTGACAGGATACGAGCAGTACGTC. Residues: CASSYSVTGYEQYV. The V and J genes are TRBV6-5 and TRBJ2-7; possibly TRBD1 for D (6 bases). V lost 0 bases, J lost 4 bases, and 10 bases lay in between. Germline loops: CDR1 MNHEY, CDR2 SVGAGI. The CDR3 covers 14 residues.

The CDR3 loop is CATSDLLRDEQFF. The CDR3 DNA reads as TGTGCCACCAGTGATTTGCTTAGAGATGAGCAGTTCTTC. The genes are TRBV24-1 and TRBJ2-1; D is undetermined. The CDR3 loop spans 13 amino acids. The germline V gene encodes CDR1 KGHDR and CDR2 SFDVKD. Trimming removed 0 bases from V and 8 bases from J, with 7 bases in between.

The chain links TRBV25-1 to TRBJ2-2; tentatively, D is TRBD1 (6 bases). From germline, CDR1 is MGHDK and CDR2 SYGVNS. CDR3 length: 14 residues. The ends were cut back, 5 bases at V and 1 base at J, with 8 bases in the middle. The CDR3 here is CASSPGQNTGELFF. The CDR3 region has the DNA TGTGCCAGCAGTCCGGGACAGAACACCGGGGAGCTGTTTTTT.